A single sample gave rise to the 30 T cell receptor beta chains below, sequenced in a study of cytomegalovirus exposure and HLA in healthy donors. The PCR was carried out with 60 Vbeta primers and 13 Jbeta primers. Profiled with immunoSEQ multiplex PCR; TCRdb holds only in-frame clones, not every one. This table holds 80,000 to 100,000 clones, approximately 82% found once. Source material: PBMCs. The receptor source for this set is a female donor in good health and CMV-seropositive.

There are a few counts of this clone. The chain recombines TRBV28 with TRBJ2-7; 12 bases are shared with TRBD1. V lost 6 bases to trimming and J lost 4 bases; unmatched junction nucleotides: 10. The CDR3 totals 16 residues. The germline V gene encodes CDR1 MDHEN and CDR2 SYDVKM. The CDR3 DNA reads TGTGCCAGCAGACAGCCCCCGGGACAGGGGGCGTACGAGCAGTACTTC. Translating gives CASRQPPGQGAYEQYF.

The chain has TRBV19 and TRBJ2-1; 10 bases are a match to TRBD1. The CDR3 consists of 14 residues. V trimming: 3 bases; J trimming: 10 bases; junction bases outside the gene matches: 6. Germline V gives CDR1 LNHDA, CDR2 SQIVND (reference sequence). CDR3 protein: CASSIGTGDYEQFF. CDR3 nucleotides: TGTGCCAGTAGTATTGGGACAGGGGATTACGAGCAGTTCTTC.

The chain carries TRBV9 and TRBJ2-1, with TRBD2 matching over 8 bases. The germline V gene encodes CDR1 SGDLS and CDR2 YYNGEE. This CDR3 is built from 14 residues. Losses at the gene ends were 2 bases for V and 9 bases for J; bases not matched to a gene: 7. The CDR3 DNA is TGTGCCAGCAGCGTCGGGAGGGCCTACGGTGAGCAGTTCTTC. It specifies CASSVGRAYGEQFF. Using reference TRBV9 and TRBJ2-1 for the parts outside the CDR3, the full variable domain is DSGVTQTPKHLITATGQRVTLRCSPRSGDLSVYWYQQSLDQGLQFLIQYYNGEERAKGNILERFSAQQFPDLHSELNLSSLELGDSALYFCASSVGRAYGEQFFGPGTRLTVL.

The CDR3 coding sequence is TGTGCCAGTAGTATATTAGCGGGAGGAGTGGGTGAGCAGTTCTTC. This translates into CASSILAGGVGEQFF. The rearrangement links TRBV19 to TRBJ2-1; 10 bases map to TRBD2. V lost 2 bases and J lost 9; bases outside the gene matches: 7. Germline V lookup: CDR1 LNHDA, CDR2 SQIVND (reference sequence). This CDR3 region has 15 residues.

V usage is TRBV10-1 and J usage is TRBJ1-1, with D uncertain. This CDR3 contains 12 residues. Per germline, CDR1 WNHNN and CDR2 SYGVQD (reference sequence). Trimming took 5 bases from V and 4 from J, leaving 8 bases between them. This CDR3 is CASSPGSTEAFF. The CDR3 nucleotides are TGCGCCAGCAGTCCCGGGTCCACTGAAGCTTTCTTT.

This chain's CDR3 is CASSGTSYEQYF. CDR3 DNA: TGTGCCAGCAGCGGCACGTCCTACGAGCAGTACTTC. The rearrangement uses TRBV7-2 and TRBJ2-7; no reliable D call. CDR3 length equals 12 residues. Trimming removed 5 bases from V and 1 base from J, with 6 bases in between. The V gene's germline CDR1 is SGHTA and CDR2 FQGNSA.

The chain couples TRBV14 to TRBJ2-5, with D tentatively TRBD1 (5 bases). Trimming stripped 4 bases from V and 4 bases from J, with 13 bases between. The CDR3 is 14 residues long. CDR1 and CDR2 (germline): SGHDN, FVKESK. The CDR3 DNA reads TGTGCCAGCAGCCGTAGGCGTCAGGGAGAGACCCAGTACTTC. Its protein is CASSRRRQGETQYF.

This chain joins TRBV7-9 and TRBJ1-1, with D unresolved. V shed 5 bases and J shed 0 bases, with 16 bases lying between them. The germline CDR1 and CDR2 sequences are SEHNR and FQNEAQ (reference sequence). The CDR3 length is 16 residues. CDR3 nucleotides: TGTGCCAGCAGCCCTTATATTGCCAGTTTGAACACTGAAGCTTTCTTT. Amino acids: CASSPYIASLNTEAFF. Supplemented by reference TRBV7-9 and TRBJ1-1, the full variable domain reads DTGVSQNPRHKITKRGQNVTFRCDPISEHNRLYWYRQTLGQGPEFLTYFQNEAQLEKSRLLSDRFSAERPKGSFSTLEIQRTEQGDSAMYLCASSPYIASLNTEAFFGQGTRLTVV.

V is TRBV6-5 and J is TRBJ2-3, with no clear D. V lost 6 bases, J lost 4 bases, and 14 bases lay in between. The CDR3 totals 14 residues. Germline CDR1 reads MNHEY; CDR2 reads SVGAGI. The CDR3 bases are TGTGCCAGCAGCACCCCCGAACTCGCAGATACGCAGTATTTT. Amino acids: CASSTPELADTQYF.

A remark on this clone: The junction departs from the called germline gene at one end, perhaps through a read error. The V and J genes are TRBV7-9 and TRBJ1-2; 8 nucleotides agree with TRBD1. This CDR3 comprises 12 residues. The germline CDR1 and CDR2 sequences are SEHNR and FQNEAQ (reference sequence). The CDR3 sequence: CSSSPRTGGYTF. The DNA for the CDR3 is TGTTCCAGCAGCCCAAGGACAGGGGGCTACACCTTC.

Written as DNA, the CDR3 is TGTGCCAGCTCTCGCGGGAATAATGAAAAACTGTTTTTT. As protein: CASSRGNNEKLFF. The rearrangement joins TRBV11-2 to TRBJ1-4; D gene unclear. V was cut by 8 bases and J by 4 bases, with 11 bases left in between. Germline V CDR1 and CDR2: SGHAT, FQNNGV. This CDR3 contains 13 residues. Using reference TRBV11-2 and TRBJ1-4 for the parts outside the CDR3, the full variable domain is EAGVAQSPRYKIIEKRQSVAFWCNPISGHATLYWYQQILGQGPKLLIQFQNNGVVDDSQLPKDRFSAERLKGVDSTLKIQPAKLEDSAVYLCASSRGNNEKLFFGSGTQLSVL.

As DNA, the CDR3 is TGTGCCAGCAGTTATTATCAGCGTTCCTATAATTCACCCCTCCACTTT. Residues: CASSYYQRSYNSPLHF. The V gene is TRBV6-5, the J gene TRBJ1-6; D is uncertain. V was cut by 3 bases and J by 1 base, with 10 bases left in between. This CDR3 spans 16 amino acids. Germline CDR1 reads MNHEY; CDR2 reads SVGAGI.

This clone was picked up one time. The CDR3 sequence: CASSEWGTGIGYTF. CDR3 bases: TGTGCCAGCAGTGAATGGGGGACAGGGATTGGCTACACCTTC. The V and J genes are TRBV25-1 and TRBJ1-2, with TRBD1 matching over 9 bases. This CDR3 has 14 amino acids. CDR1 is MGHDK and CDR2 is SYGVNS in the germline V gene. The ends lost 1 base at V and 7 bases at J; junction bases unmatched: 4.

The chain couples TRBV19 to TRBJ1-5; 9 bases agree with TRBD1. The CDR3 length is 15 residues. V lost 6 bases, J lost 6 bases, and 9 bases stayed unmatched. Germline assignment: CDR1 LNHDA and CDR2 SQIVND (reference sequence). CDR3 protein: CASRSGTGLGQPQHF. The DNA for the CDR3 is TGTGCCAGTAGGAGCGGGACAGGGCTGGGTCAGCCCCAGCATTTT.

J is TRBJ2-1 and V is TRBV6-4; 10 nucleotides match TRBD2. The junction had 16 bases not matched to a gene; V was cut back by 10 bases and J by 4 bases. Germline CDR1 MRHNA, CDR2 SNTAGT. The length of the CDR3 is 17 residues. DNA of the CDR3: TGTGCCAACGGCCGAGGAGCGGGAGGGCCCGGTTACAATGAGCAGTTCTTC. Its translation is CANGRGAGGPGYNEQFF.

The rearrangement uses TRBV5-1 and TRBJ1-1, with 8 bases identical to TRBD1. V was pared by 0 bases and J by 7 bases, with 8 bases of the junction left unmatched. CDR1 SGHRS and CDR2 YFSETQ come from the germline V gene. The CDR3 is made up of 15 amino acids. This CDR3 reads CASSLARRTGCEAFF. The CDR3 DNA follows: TGCGCCAGCAGCTTGGCCAGACGGACAGGGTGTGAAGCTTTCTTT.

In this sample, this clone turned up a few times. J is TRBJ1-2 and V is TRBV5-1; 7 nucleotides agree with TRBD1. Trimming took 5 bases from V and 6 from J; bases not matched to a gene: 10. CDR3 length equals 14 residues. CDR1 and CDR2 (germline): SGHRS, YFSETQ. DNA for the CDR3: TGCGCCAGCAGTACCAGACAGGGTATCGATGGCTACACCTTC. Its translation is CASSTRQGIDGYTF.

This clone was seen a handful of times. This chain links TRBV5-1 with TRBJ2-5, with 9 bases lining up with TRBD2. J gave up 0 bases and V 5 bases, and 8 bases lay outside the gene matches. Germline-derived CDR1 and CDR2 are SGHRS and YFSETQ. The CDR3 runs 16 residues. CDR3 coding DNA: TGCGCCAGCAGTTTTGCTAGCGGGACGTACCAAGAGACCCAGTACTTC. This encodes CASSFASGTYQETQYF.

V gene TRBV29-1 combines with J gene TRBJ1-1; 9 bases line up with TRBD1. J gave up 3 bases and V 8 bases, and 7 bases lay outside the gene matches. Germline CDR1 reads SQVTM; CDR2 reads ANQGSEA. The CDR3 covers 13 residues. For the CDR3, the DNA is TGCAGCACCCTTAGGGACAGGGACACTGAAGCTTTCTTT. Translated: CSTLRDRDTEAFF.

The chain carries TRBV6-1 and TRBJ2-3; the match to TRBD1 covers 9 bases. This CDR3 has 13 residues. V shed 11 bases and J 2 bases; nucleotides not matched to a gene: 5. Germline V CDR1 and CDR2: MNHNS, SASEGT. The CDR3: CAGRDRDTDTQYF. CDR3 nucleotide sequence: TGTGCCGGCCGGGACAGGGACACAGATACGCAGTATTTT.

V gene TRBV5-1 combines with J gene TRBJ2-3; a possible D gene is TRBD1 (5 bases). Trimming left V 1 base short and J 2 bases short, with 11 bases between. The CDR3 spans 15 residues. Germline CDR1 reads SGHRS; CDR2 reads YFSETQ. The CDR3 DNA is TGCGCCAGCAGCTTGACAGGAATCGTCACAGATACGCAGTATTTT. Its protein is CASSLTGIVTDTQYF.

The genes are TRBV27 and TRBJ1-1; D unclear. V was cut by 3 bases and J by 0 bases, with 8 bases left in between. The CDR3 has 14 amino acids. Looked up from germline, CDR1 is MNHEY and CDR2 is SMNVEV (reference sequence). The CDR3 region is CASSFGLMNTEAFF. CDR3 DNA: TGTGCCAGCAGTTTTGGGCTCATGAACACTGAAGCTTTCTTT.

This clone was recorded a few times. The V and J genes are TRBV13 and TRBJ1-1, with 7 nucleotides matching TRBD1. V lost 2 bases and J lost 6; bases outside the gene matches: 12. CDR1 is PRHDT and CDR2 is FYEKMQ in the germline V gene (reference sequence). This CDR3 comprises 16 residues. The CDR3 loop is CASSLRRQGAGSEAFF. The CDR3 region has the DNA TGTGCCAGCAGCTTAAGGCGACAGGGTGCGGGCTCTGAAGCTTTCTTT.

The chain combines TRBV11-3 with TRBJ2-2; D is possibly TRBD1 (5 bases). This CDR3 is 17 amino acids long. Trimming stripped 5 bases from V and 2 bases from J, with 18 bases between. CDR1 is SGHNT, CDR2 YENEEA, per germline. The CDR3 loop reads CASSRNPGISNTGELFF. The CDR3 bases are TGTGCCAGCAGCCGTAACCCAGGGATATCAAACACCGGGGAGCTGTTTTTT.

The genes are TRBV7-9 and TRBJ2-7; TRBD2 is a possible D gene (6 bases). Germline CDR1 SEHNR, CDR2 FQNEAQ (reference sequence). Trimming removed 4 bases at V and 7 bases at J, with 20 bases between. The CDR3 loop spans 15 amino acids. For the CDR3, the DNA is TGTGCCAGCAGCTCCGTAGCGGAAGGTTCGAGGGAGCAGTACTTC. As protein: CASSSVAEGSREQYF.

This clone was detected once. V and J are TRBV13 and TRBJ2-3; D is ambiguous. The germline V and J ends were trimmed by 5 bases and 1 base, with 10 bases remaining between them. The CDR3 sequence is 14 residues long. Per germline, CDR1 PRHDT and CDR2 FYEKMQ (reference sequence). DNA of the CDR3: TGTGCCAGCAGCCTACCACCTCGCACAGATACGCAGTATTTT. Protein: CASSLPPRTDTQYF.

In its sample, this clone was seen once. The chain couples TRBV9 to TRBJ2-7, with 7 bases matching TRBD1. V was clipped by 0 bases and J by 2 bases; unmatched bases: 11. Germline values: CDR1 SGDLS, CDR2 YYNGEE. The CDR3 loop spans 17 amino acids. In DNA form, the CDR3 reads TGTGCCAGCAGCGTAGAGGAGTCGGGACAGATAGCCTACGAGCAGTACTTC. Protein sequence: CASSVEESGQIAYEQYF.

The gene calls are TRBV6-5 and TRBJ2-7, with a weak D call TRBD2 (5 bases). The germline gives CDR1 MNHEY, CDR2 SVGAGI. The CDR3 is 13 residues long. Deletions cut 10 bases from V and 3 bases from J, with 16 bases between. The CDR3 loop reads CATRPAVNYEQYF. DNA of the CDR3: TGTGCCACCAGGCCAGCGGTAAACTACGAGCAGTACTTC.

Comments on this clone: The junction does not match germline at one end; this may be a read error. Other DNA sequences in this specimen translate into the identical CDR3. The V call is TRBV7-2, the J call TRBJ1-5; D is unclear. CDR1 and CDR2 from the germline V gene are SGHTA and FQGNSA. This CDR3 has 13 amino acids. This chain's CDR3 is CASSFSSNQPQHF. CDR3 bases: TGTGCCAGCAGCTTCTCTAGCAATCAGCCCCAACATTTT.

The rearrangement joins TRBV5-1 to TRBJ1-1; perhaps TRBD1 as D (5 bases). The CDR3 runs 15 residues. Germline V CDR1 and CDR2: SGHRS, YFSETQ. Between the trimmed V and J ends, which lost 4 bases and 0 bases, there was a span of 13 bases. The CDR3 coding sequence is TGCGCCAGCAGCCCCCTCGGGGGGTTGAACACTGAAGCTTTCTTT. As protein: CASSPLGGLNTEAFF.